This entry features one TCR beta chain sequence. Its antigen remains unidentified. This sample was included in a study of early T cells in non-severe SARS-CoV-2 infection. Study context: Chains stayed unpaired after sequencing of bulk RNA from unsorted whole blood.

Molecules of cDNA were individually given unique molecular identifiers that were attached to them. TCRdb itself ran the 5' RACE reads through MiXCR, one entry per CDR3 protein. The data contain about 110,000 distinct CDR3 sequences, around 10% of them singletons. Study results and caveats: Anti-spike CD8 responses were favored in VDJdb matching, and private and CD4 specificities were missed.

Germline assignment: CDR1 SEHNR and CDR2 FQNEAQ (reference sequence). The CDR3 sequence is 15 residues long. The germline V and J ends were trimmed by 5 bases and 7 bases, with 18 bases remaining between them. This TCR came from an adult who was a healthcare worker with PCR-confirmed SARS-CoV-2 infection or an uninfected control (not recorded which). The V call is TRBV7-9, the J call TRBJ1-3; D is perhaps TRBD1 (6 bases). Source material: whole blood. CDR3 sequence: CASSPSRGRGNTIYF. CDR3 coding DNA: TGTGCCAGCAGCCCATCGCGCGGCAGGGGTAACACCATATATTTT.